The text below deals with one T cell receptor beta chain. The germline CDR1 and CDR2 sequences are MNHEY and SVGAGI. The CDR3 sequence is 15 residues long. Trimming stripped 7 bases from V and 3 bases from J, with 16 bases between. These data are taken from a study of control samples from healthy donors and cancer patients. Here immunoSEQ multiplex PCR was the method, and the copy in TCRdb shows in-frame clones only, minus some. Here the sample spans approximately 120,000 clones, about 89% being singletons. Sequencing was done on a sample of blood. This chain links TRBV6-5 with TRBJ2-1, with a tentative D call TRBD2 (5 bases). This TCR was sampled from a woman aged 50 to 60 in good health. CDR3 sequence reads: CASTVVSAHYNEQFF. As DNA, the CDR3 is TGTGCCAGCACCGTCGTTAGCGCCCACTACAATGAGCAGTTCTTC.